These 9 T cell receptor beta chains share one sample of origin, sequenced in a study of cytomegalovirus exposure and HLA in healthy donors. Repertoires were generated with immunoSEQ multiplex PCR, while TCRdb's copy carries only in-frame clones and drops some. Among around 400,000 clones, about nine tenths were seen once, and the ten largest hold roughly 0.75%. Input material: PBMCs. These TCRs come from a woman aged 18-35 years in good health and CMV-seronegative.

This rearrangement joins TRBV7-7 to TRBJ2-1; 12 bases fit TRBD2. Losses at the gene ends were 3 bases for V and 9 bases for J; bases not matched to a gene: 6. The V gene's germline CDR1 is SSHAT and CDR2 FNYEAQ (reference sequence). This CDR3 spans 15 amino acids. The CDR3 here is CASSFASGGAGEQFF. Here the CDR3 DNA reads TGTGCCAGCAGCTTCGCTAGCGGGGGGGCTGGTGAGCAGTTCTTC.

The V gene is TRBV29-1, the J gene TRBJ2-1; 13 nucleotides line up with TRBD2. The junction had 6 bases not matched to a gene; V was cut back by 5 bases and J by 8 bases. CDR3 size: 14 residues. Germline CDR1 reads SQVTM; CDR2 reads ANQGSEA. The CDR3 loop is CSVYGLAGADEQFF. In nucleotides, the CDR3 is TGCAGCGTTTACGGACTAGCGGGAGCGGATGAGCAGTTCTTC.

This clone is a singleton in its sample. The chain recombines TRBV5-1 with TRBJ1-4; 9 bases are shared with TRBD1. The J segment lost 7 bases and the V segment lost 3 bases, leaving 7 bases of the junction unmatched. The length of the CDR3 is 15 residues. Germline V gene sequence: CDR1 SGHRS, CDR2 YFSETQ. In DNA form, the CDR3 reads TGCGCCAGCAGCTACGGACAGGGGCAACGTGAAAAACTGTTTTTT. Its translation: CASSYGQGQREKLFF.

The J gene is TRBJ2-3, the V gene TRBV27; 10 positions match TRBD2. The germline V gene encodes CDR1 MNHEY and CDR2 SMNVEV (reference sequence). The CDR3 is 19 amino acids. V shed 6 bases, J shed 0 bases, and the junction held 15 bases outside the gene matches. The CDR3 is CASRRTSGMRLTSTDTQYF. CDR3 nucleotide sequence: TGTGCCAGCAGAAGAACTAGCGGGATGAGACTTACTAGCACAGATACGCAGTATTTT.

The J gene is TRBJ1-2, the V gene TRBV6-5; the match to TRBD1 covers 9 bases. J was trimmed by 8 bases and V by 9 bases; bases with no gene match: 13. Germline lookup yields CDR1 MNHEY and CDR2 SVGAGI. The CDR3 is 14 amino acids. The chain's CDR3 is CARDLHRGPEGYTF. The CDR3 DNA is TGTGCCAGAGATTTACACAGGGGGCCGGAGGGCTACACCTTC.

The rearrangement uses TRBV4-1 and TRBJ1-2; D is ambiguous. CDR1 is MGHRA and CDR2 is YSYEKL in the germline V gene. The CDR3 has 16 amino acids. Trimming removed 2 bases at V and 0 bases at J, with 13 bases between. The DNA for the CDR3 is TGCGCCAGCAGCCAAATCGGAGGGTTAGCTAACTATGGCTACACCTTC. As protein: CASSQIGGLANYGYTF.

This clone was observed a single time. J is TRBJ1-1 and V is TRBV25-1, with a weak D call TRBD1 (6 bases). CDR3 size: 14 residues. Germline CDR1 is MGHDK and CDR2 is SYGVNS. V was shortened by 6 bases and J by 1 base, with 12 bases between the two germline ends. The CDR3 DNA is TGTGCCAGCAGGAGGGACATACCGAACACTGAAGCTTTCTTT. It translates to CASRRDIPNTEAFF.

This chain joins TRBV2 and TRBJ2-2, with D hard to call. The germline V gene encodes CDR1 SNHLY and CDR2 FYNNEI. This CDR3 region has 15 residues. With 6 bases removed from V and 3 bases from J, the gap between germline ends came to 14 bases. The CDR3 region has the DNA TGTGCCAGCAGCGCCCTAGACTTATACACCGGGGAGCTGTTTTTT. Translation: CASSALDLYTGELFF.

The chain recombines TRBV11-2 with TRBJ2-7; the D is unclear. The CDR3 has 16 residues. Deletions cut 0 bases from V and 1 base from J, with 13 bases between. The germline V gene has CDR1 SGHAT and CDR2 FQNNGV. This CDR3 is CASSLDFLPRSYEQYF. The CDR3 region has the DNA TGTGCCAGCAGCTTAGACTTCCTCCCCAGGTCCTACGAGCAGTACTTC. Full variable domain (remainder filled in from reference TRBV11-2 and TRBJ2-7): EAGVAQSPRYKIIEKRQSVAFWCNPISGHATLYWYQQILGQGPKLLIQFQNNGVVDDSQLPKDRFSAERLKGVDSTLKIQPAKLEDSAVYLCASSLDFLPRSYEQYFGPGTRLTVT.